A single sample is the source of the 14 T cell receptor beta chains below, sequenced in a study of post-analysis software for immune sequencing data (dated by TCRdb to between 2015 and 2017). No antigen is known for these receptors. Beyond this particular receptor, the publication reports: Four or five TRBV segments, including TRBV5-6, TRBV5-1 and TRBV20-1, were significantly more frequent in patients than controls.

The library was obtained by PCR. The instrument given in TCRdb is Illumina HiSeq 2500. Unique molecular identifiers were incorporated into TCR beta cDNA libraries to reduce PCR and sequencing biases. Clones were called with MiXCR by TCRdb after fastp trimmed the public reads at Q25, and only in-frame beta chains were retained. Every distinct CDR3 protein forms one entry, paired with its most common genes and DNA. A total of around 700,000 distinct CDR3 sequences appear in this sample, 55% to 60% of them only once. Jointly, the top ten make up about 11% of the sample. The source material was blood. All receptors derive from a girl aged 2-10 years with multiple sclerosis.

A few counts support this clonotype. This chain's CDR3 is CAISEFRGAGRNQPQHF. In DNA, the CDR3 is TGTGCCATCAGTGAGTTTAGGGGTGCGGGGAGGAACCAGCCCCAGCATTTT. V gene TRBV10-3 combines with J gene TRBJ1-5, with a tentative D call TRBD1 (5 bases). CDR1 ENHRY and CDR2 SYGVKD come from the germline V gene. The CDR3 consists of 17 residues. V was shortened by 1 base and J by 7 bases, with 20 bases between the two germline ends.

This chain connects TRBV6-5 to TRBJ2-7; 8 bases map to TRBD1. The CDR3 runs to 15 residues. Germline V gives CDR1 MNHEY, CDR2 SVGAGI. V trimming: 0 bases; J trimming: 7 bases; junction bases outside the gene matches: 8. The CDR3 DNA reads as TGTGCCAGCAGTTACTCGACCAGGGGGCGAGGTGAGCAGTACTTC. This sequence encodes CASSYSTRGRGEQYF.

The V call is TRBV7-2, the J call TRBJ2-5, with 10 nucleotides matching TRBD2. V shed 0 bases and J 0 bases; nucleotides not matched to a gene: 7. CDR3 length: 18 amino acids. The germline gives CDR1 SGHTA, CDR2 FQGNSA. In DNA form, the CDR3 reads TGTACCAGCAGCTTAGCGGCAGCGGGGGGGACGTACCAAGAGACCCAGTACTTC. Its protein product is CTSSLAAAGGTYQETQYF.

The table lists this clonotype with a few counts. The genes are TRBV6-5 and TRBJ2-7; 9 bases align to TRBD1. V was clipped by 10 bases and J by 5 bases; unmatched bases: 12. Germline V gene sequence: CDR1 MNHEY, CDR2 SVGAGI. CDR3 length: 14 residues. CDR3 coding DNA: TGTGCCACTCCGGAGCCGGGACAGGGTCACGAGCAGTACTTC. Its protein is CATPEPGQGHEQYF.

The chain has TRBV5-5 and TRBJ2-7, with a weak D call TRBD2 (6 bases). The V end was cut by 6 bases, the J end by 2 bases, with 24 bases between. CDR1 is SGHKS, CDR2 YYEKEE, per germline (reference sequence). The CDR3 has 17 amino acids. The CDR3 DNA follows: TGTGCCAGCACCATAAACCCCGGAAAGGGAGGTACCTACGAGCAGTACTTC. Translated, it gives CASTINPGKGGTYEQYF.

In this sample, this clonotype turned up a few times. The genes are TRBV6-5 and TRBJ2-3, with D hard to call. The CDR3 loop spans 10 amino acids. Germline V lookup: CDR1 MNHEY, CDR2 SVGAGI. The CDR3 nucleotides are TGTTGCGTCGGCACAGATACGCAGTATTTT. It yields the protein CCVGTDTQYF.

This rearrangement joins TRBV4-3 to TRBJ2-5; maybe TRBD1 (6 bases). CDR3 length: 14 amino acids. The V end was cut by 1 base, the J end by 5 bases, with 11 bases between. Germline V gene lookup returns CDR1 LGHNA and CDR2 YSLEER. CDR3 sequence (DNA): TGCGCCAGCAGCCAAGCAGGGGTATGGGAGACCCAGTACTTC. This sequence encodes CASSQAGVWETQYF.

V usage is TRBV6-2 or TRBV6-3 and J usage is TRBJ1-6; D is unresolved. This CDR3 is 15 amino acids long. CDR1 MNHEY and CDR2 SVGEGT come from the germline V gene. V was pared by 1 base and J by 7 bases, with 11 bases between. CDR3: CASSYFDEDNSPLHF. CDR3 nucleotide sequence: TGTGCCAGCAGTTACTTCGACGAGGACAATTCACCCCTCCACTTT.

Only a few counts were recorded for this clonotype. The gene calls are TRBV10-3 and TRBJ2-7; the match to TRBD1 covers 9 bases. This CDR3 comprises 14 residues. Germline V CDR1 and CDR2: ENHRY, SYGVKD. The junction had 6 bases not matched to a gene; V was cut back by 7 bases and J by 2 bases. The CDR3 loop reads CAITLDRGPYEQYF. The CDR3, as DNA: TGTGCCATCACTTTGGACAGGGGCCCCTACGAGCAGTACTTC.

The CDR3 bases are TGTGCCAGCAGCCAGGAACTAGCGGGGAGCCTCCAAGAGACCCAGTACTTC. Its translation is CASSQELAGSLQETQYF. This rearrangement joins TRBV3-1 to TRBJ2-5; 10 positions match TRBD2. The CDR3 sequence is 17 residues long. CDR1 is LGHDT, CDR2 YNNKEL, per germline (reference sequence). Trimming at V came to 3 bases and at J to 1 base, leaving 8 bases not matched to a gene.

V usage is TRBV5-1 and J usage is TRBJ2-1; 11 bases map to TRBD2. This CDR3 has 16 residues. CDR1 and CDR2 from the germline V gene are SGHRS and YFSETQ. Trimming removed 5 bases from V and 8 bases from J; junction bases left unmatched: 12. CDR3 DNA sequence: TGCGCCAGCAGTTTGCAACTAGCGGGAGAGTTTGATGAGCAGTTCTTC. It encodes CASSLQLAGEFDEQFF. The complete variable domain, with remaining parts taken from reference TRBV5-1 and TRBJ2-1, reads KAGVTQTPRYLIKTRGQQVTLSCSPISGHRSVSWYQQTPGQGLQFLFEYFSETQRNKGNFPGRFSGRQFSNSRSEMNVSTLELGDSALYLCASSLQLAGEFDEQFFGPGTRLTVL.

V is TRBV5-1 and J is TRBJ2-1; D tentatively reads TRBD1 or TRBD2 (5 bases each). This CDR3 region has 16 residues. Germline CDR1 is SGHRS and CDR2 is YFSETQ. Trimming cost V 0 bases and J 6 bases, with 16 bases left between them. The CDR3 spells CASSLEGRDPTNEQFF. The CDR3 region has the DNA TGCGCCAGCAGCTTGGAGGGCAGGGACCCTACCAATGAGCAGTTCTTC. Using reference TRBV5-1 and TRBJ2-1 for the parts outside the CDR3, the full variable domain is KAGVTQTPRYLIKTRGQQVTLSCSPISGHRSVSWYQQTPGQGLQFLFEYFSETQRNKGNFPGRFSGRQFSNSRSEMNVSTLELGDSALYLCASSLEGRDPTNEQFFGPGTRLTVL.

In this sample, this clonotype turned up a few times. The gene calls are TRBV20-1 and TRBJ2-3; 7 nucleotides match TRBD1. V lost 5 bases and J lost 0; bases outside the gene matches: 8. This CDR3 comprises 15 residues. Germline V gene data show CDR1 as DFQATT and CDR2 as SNEGSKA (reference sequence). The CDR3 here is CSARRPGQSTDTQYF. The CDR3 DNA sequence: TGCAGTGCTCGTCGTCCGGGACAGAGCACAGATACGCAGTATTTT.

This chain links TRBV2 with TRBJ2-1, with unresolved D. Per the germline V gene, CDR1 is SNHLY and CDR2 is FYNNEI. The CDR3 is 10 residues long. V lost 10 bases, J lost 5 bases, and 6 bases lay in between. The CDR3 sequence: CATADNEQFF. Here the CDR3 DNA reads TGTGCCACCGCGGACAATGAGCAGTTCTTC.